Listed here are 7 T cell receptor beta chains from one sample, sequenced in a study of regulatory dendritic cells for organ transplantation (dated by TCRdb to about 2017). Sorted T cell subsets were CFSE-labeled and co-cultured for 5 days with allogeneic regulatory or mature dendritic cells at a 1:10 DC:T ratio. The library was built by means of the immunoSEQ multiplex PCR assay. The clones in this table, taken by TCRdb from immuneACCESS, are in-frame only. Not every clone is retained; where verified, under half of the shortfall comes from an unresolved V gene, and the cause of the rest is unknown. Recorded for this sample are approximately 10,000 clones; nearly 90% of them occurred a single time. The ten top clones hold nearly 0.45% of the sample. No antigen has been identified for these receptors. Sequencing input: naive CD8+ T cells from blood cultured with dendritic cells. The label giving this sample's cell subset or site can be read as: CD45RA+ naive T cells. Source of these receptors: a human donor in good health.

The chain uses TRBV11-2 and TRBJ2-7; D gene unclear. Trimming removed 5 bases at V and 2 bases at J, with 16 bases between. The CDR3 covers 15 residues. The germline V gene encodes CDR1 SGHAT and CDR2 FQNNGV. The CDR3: CASSVDNGLAYEQYF. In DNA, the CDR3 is TGTGCCAGCAGCGTCGACAACGGTTTGGCCTACGAGCAGTACTTC. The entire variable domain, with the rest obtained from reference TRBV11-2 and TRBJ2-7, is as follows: EAGVAQSPRYKIIEKRQSVAFWCNPISGHATLYWYQQILGQGPKLLIQFQNNGVVDDSQLPKDRFSAERLKGVDSTLKIQPAKLEDSAVYLCASSVDNGLAYEQYFGPGTRLTVT.

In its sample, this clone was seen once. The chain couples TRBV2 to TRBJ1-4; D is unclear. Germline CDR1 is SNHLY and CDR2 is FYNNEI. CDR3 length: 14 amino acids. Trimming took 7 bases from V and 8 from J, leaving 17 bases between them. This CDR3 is CASISGVFGEKLFF. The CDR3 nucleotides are TGTGCCAGCATTTCCGGGGTGTTTGGGGAAAAACTGTTTTTT.

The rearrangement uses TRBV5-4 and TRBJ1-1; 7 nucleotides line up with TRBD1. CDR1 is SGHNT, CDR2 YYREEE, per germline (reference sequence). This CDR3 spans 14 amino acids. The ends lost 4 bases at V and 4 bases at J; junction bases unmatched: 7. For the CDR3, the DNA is TGTGCCAGCAGCGTTAACAGGGGCAGCACTGAAGCTTTCTTT. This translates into CASSVNRGSTEAFF.

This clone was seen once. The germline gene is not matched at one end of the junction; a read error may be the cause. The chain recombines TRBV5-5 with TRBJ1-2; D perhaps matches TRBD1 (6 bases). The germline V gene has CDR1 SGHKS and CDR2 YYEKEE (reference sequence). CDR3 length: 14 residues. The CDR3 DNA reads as TGTGCCAGCAGCTTTTTTTCGGACAAGAGGGACAAGCTCTTC. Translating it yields CASSFFSDKRDKLF.

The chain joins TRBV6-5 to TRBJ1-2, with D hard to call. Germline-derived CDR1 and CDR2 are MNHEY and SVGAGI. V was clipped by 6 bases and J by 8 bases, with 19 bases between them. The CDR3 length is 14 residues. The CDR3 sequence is CASSPLELYLGYTF. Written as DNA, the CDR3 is TGTGCCAGCAGCCCTCTTGAACTCTATCTGGGCTACACCTTC.

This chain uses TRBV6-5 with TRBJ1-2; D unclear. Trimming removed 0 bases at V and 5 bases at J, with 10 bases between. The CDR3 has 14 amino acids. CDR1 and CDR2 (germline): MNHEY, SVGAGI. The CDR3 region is CASSYSHGTYGYTF. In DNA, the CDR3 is TGTGCCAGCAGTTACTCTCACGGTACTTATGGCTACACCTTC.

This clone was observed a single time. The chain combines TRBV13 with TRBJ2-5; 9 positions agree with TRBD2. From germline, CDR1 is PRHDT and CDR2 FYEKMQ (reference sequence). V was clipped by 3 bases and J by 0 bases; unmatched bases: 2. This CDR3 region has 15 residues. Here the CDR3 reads CASSFAGGYQETQYF. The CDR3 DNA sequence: TGTGCCAGCAGCTTCGCGGGGGGGTACCAAGAGACCCAGTACTTC.